The 28 T cell receptor beta chains below were found in one sample sequenced in a study of T cell responses to AZD1222 COVID-19 vaccine. Using immunoSEQ multiplex PCR, the repertoire was profiled, and TCRdb retains in-frame clones only, with some absent. Altogether fewer than 150,000 clones are present, approximately 90% being singletons, with the ten largest covering just over 3.5%. This material consisted of peripheral blood, taken 28 days after the second AZD1222 dose. These receptors originate from an adult who received the AZD1222 COVID-19 vaccine.

The rearrangement joins TRBV19 to TRBJ1-1; no definite D call. This CDR3 contains 14 residues. CDR1 and CDR2 (germline): LNHDA, SQIVND (reference sequence). CDR3 in amino acids: CVSRGFADSPEAFF. Here the CDR3 DNA reads TGTGTTAGTAGAGGGTTTGCTGATTCCCCTGAAGCTTTCTTT.

V gene TRBV7-3 combines with J gene TRBJ2-1; 10 nucleotides line up with TRBD1. The V segment lost 6 bases and the J segment 4 bases; nucleotides outside the gene matches: 6. The CDR3 length is 15 residues. Germline V gives CDR1 SGHTA, CDR2 FQGTGA. CDR3 protein: CASSSGTGEYNEQFF. CDR3 bases: TGTGCCAGCAGTTCAGGGACAGGGGAATACAATGAGCAGTTCTTC.

The rearrangement joins TRBV6-6 to TRBJ1-2; no clear D gene. The CDR3 contains 13 residues. Germline V gene sequence: CDR1 MNHNY, CDR2 SVGAGI (reference sequence). Trimming shortened V by 10 bases and J by 2 bases, and 14 bases separated the two germline ends. The chain's CDR3 is CATNVRENYGYTF. The DNA for the CDR3 is TGTGCCACCAACGTGAGGGAGAACTATGGCTACACCTTC.

The chain has TRBV20-1 and TRBJ1-2, with a possible D match to TRBD1 (6 bases). CDR3 length equals 13 residues. From germline, CDR1 is DFQATT and CDR2 SNEGSKA (reference sequence). V was trimmed by 3 bases and J by 5 bases, leaving 13 bases between them. This CDR3 reads CSASTGGMYGYTF. The CDR3 nucleotides read TGCAGTGCTAGTACGGGGGGCATGTATGGCTACACCTTC.

V and J are TRBV6-4 and TRBJ2-3; 8 bases fit TRBD1. This CDR3 spans 14 amino acids. Germline CDR1 MRHNA, CDR2 SNTAGT. V shed 4 bases and J 1 base; nucleotides not matched to a gene: 1. CDR3 region: CASSAGGGTDTQYF. The CDR3 DNA sequence: TGTGCCAGCAGTGCAGGGGGCGGCACAGATACGCAGTATTTT.

This clone was observed a handful of times. This chain joins TRBV4-1 and TRBJ2-5; TRBD2 agrees at 15 bases. CDR3 size: 19 residues. The trim removed 3 bases at V and 0 bases at J, leaving 8 bases unmatched. CDR1 and CDR2 from the germline V gene are MGHRA and YSYEKL. The CDR3 sequence: CASSHPGLAGGPNQETQYF. CDR3 coding DNA: TGCGCCAGCAGCCACCCCGGACTAGCGGGAGGGCCAAACCAAGAGACCCAGTACTTC.

This clone appeared a single time. The rearrangement uses TRBV5-6 and TRBJ2-1; 11 nucleotides line up with TRBD2. Germline lookup yields CDR1 SGHDT and CDR2 YYEEEE. The CDR3 consists of 18 residues. The trim removed 3 bases at V and 0 bases at J, leaving 8 bases unmatched. The DNA of the CDR3 is TGTGCCAGCAGCTCGCACAGACTAGCGGGGAGCTCCTACAATGAGCAGTTCTTC. It yields the protein CASSSHRLAGSSYNEQFF.

The chain combines TRBV21-1 with TRBJ1-3; TRBD1 is taken as the D call from the table, unchecked against the DNA. TRBV21-1 is a recognized pseudogene. The CDR3 extends over 16 amino acids. The CDR3 protein is CASSPGGQNSGNTIYF. The CDR3 region has the DNA TGTGCCAGCAGCCCAGGAGGACAGAACTCTGGAAACACCATATATTTT.

The chain combines TRBV19 with TRBJ2-1, with 9 bases that match TRBD2. From germline, CDR1 is LNHDA and CDR2 SQIVND (reference sequence). The ends lost 4 bases at V and 7 bases at J; junction bases unmatched: 11. This CDR3 is 16 amino acids long. Here the CDR3 DNA reads TGTGCCAGTAGTAAGCTAGCGGGACGGTTGCGGAATGAGCAGTTCTTC. Protein product: CASSKLAGRLRNEQFF.

The V gene is TRBV10-3, the J gene TRBJ2-7, with 8 nucleotides matching TRBD2. In germline, CDR1 is ENHRY, CDR2 SYGVKD. V lost 10 bases and J lost 4; bases outside the gene matches: 9. This CDR3 region has 13 residues. The CDR3 DNA reads as TGTGCCAGCTATAGCGGGATTGAGTACGAGCAGTACTTC. It translates to CASYSGIEYEQYF.

The chain recombines TRBV19 with TRBJ2-1, with 8 positions matching TRBD1. CDR3 length equals 15 residues. V shed 11 bases and J 4 bases; nucleotides not matched to a gene: 13. Germline CDR1 reads LNHDA; CDR2 reads SQIVND (reference sequence). CDR3 loop: CASIPDRGSYNEQFF. The CDR3 nucleotides read TGTGCCTCAATCCCTGACAGGGGTTCTTACAATGAGCAGTTCTTC.

The V gene is TRBV5-4, the J gene TRBJ1-5, with D possibly matching TRBD1 (6 bases). The ends were cut back, 0 bases at V and 2 bases at J, with 12 bases in the middle. CDR3 length equals 16 residues. CDR1 is SGHNT and CDR2 is YYREEE in the germline V gene (reference sequence). The CDR3 bases are TGTGCCAGCAGCTTGGTCGGGGGGCATGGCAATCAGCCCCAGCATTTT. Protein sequence: CASSLVGGHGNQPQHF.

The rearrangement uses TRBV14 and TRBJ1-5; TRBD1 matches at 9 bases. The CDR3 spans 15 residues. CDR1 and CDR2 (germline): SGHDN, FVKESK. V shed 5 bases and J 4 bases; nucleotides not matched to a gene: 6. The CDR3 reads CASSRRDRGNQPQHF. The CDR3 DNA sequence: TGTGCCAGCAGCAGGAGAGACAGGGGGAATCAGCCCCAGCATTTT.

The genes are TRBV7-6 and TRBJ2-3, with D unclear. Looked up from germline, CDR1 is SGHVS and CDR2 is FNYEAQ. V lost 1 base, J lost 1 base, and 6 bases lay in between. The CDR3 sequence is 14 residues long. DNA for the CDR3: TGTGCCAGCAGCTTAGAGGCAGGCACAGATACGCAGTATTTT. This sequence encodes CASSLEAGTDTQYF.

This clone was seen a single time. The CDR3 spells CASGGVDAYEQYF. The CDR3 bases are TGTGCCAGCGGAGGGGTGGACGCCTACGAGCAGTACTTC. This chain joins TRBV7-9 and TRBJ2-7; TRBD2 might be the D (6 bases). The CDR3 has 13 residues. V was pared by 8 bases and J by 2 bases, with 13 bases between. Germline loops: CDR1 SEHNR, CDR2 FQNEAQ (reference sequence).

The chain is built from TRBV9 and TRBJ1-2, with TRBD1 as a possible D gene (6 bases). V shed 4 bases and J shed 3 bases, with 13 bases lying between them. The CDR3 sequence is 14 residues long. Germline CDR1 and CDR2: SGDLS and YYNGEE. CDR3 sequence: CASSPTQGDYGYTF. The DNA for the CDR3 is TGTGCCAGCAGCCCCACACAGGGAGACTATGGCTACACCTTC.

The chain uses TRBV4-1 and TRBJ1-2, with 7 nucleotides matching TRBD1. The CDR3 totals 14 residues. Germline CDR1 MGHRA, CDR2 YSYEKL. V trimming: 3 bases; J trimming: 3 bases; junction bases outside the gene matches: 4. In DNA, the CDR3 is TGCGCCAGCAGCCAGGCAGGGACAGACTATGGCTACACCTTC. Protein sequence: CASSQAGTDYGYTF.

The genes are TRBV4-1 and TRBJ2-6, with D unresolved. CDR1 and CDR2 (germline): MGHRA, YSYEKL. V lost 0 bases, J lost 3 bases, and 12 bases lay in between. The CDR3 covers 17 residues. CDR3 sequence reads: CASSQESVKSGANVLTF. The CDR3 DNA reads TGCGCCAGCAGCCAAGAGTCGGTCAAGAGTGGGGCCAACGTCCTGACTTTC.

There are a few counts of this clone. This rearrangement joins TRBV4-2 to TRBJ1-2, with D perhaps TRBD1 (5 bases). Germline V CDR1 and CDR2: LGHNA, YNFKEQ. The CDR3 runs to 14 residues. V gave up 2 bases and J gave up 8 bases, with 15 bases separating them. CDR3 in amino acids: CASSQLVRARGYTF. In DNA, the CDR3 is TGTGCCAGCAGCCAATTGGTCAGGGCTCGAGGCTACACCTTC.

CDR3 DNA sequence: TGTGCCAGCAGCCCGCCCCCCGGCGCCTACAATGAGCAGTTCTTC. Its protein is CASSPPPGAYNEQFF. This rearrangement joins TRBV5-8 to TRBJ2-1; D call uncertain. Trimming pared 4 bases from V and 2 bases from J, leaving 13 bases between. This CDR3 comprises 15 residues. Germline loops: CDR1 SGHTS, CDR2 YDEGEE.

V gene TRBV10-2 combines with J gene TRBJ2-5; 10 nucleotides match TRBD1. Trimming at V came to 8 bases and at J to 5 bases, leaving 11 bases not matched to a gene. Germline assignment: CDR1 WSHSY and CDR2 SAAADI. The CDR3 is made up of 15 amino acids. The CDR3 DNA follows: TGCGCCAGCCTGGGGGGGACAGGGGATTGGGAGACCCAGTACTTC. Its protein is CASLGGTGDWETQYF.

This clone was seen only once. The DNA of the CDR3 is TGTGCCAGCAGTTCCCCGACAGGGGCAATCGGAGGCAATCAGCCCCAGCATTTT. This codes for CASSSPTGAIGGNQPQHF. J is TRBJ1-5 and V is TRBV28; TRBD1 agrees at 8 bases. The V gene's germline CDR1 is MDHEN and CDR2 SYDVKM. The ends lost 4 bases at V and 2 bases at J; junction bases unmatched: 13. The CDR3 contains 18 residues.

The sample holds one count of this clone. The V gene is TRBV3-1 (or the pseudogene TRBV3-2), the J gene TRBJ1-2; 9 nucleotides match TRBD1. The CDR3 loop spans 14 amino acids. Trimming removed 4 bases from V and 5 bases from J; junction bases left unmatched: 5. Germline V gene sequence: CDR1 LGHDT, CDR2 YNNKEL (reference sequence). The CDR3 coding sequence is TGTGCCAGCAGCCCCGGACAGGGGCAGTATGGCTACACCTTC. The encoded protein is CASSPGQGQYGYTF.

This rearrangement joins TRBV27 to TRBJ2-5; D perhaps matches TRBD1 (6 bases). V was shortened by 3 bases and J by 5 bases, with 13 bases between the two germline ends. Germline CDR1 reads MNHEY; CDR2 reads SMNVEV (reference sequence). This CDR3 has 14 residues. CDR3 in DNA: TGTGCCAGCAGTTTGGCTGGGGGCCACGAGACCCAGTACTTC. As protein: CASSLAGGHETQYF.

This chain links TRBV6-2 or TRBV6-3 with TRBJ2-7, with D hard to call. Trimming cost V 6 bases and J 6 bases, with 21 bases left between them. Germline V gene sequence: CDR1 MNHEY, CDR2 SVGEGT. The CDR3 loop spans 15 amino acids. CDR3 DNA: TGTGCCAGCAGCTCTCCCCTACTTTGGACCCTCGAGCAGTACTTC. Its protein is CASSSPLLWTLEQYF.

This clone was observed once. This chain links TRBV18 with TRBJ2-7; 7 nucleotides match TRBD1. The CDR3 totals 16 residues. The ends lost 6 bases at V and 5 bases at J; junction bases unmatched: 16. Germline loops: CDR1 KGHSH, CDR2 LQKENI. The CDR3 region has the DNA TGTGCCAGCTCGCGTACTAGGGACAGCAGCCGGGACGAGCAGTACTTC. It encodes CASSRTRDSSRDEQYF.

This chain joins TRBV7-9 and TRBJ1-1; D may be TRBD1 (6 bases). V gave up 2 bases and J gave up 7 bases, with 14 bases separating them. The CDR3 totals 14 residues. Per the germline V gene, CDR1 is SEHNR and CDR2 is FQNEAQ (reference sequence). This chain's CDR3 is CASSLRGQPYEAFF. For the CDR3, the DNA is TGTGCCAGCAGCTTAAGAGGACAGCCCTATGAAGCTTTCTTT.

The V and J genes are TRBV4-1 and TRBJ2-5, with TRBD2 matching 7 bases. V shed 3 bases, J shed 5 bases, and the junction held 9 bases outside the gene matches. Germline loops: CDR1 MGHRA, CDR2 YSYEKL. This CDR3 region has 15 residues. This CDR3 is CASSHLAVGSETQYF. The DNA of the CDR3 is TGCGCCAGCAGCCATCTAGCGGTGGGGTCTGAGACCCAGTACTTC.